This T cell receptor (beta chain) appears in the sequencing data of a study of cytomegalovirus exposure and HLA in healthy donors. In the case of this clone: Its antigen remains unidentified.

PCR primers comprised 60 Vbeta and 13 Jbeta primers. Profiled with immunoSEQ multiplex PCR; TCRdb holds only in-frame clones, not every one. This sample carries hundreds of thousands of clones, about 75% of them seen once, and the ten largest clones take 1.8%. This CDR3 comprises 17 residues. Germline V gives CDR1 MGHRA, CDR2 YSYEKL. Trimming stripped 0 bases from V and 5 bases from J, with 16 bases between. Broader study findings: Sequence variants that were highly shared formed a cluster that was likely a sequencing artifact. Compared with the approximately 700-donor mean, an Asian-associated ancestry cluster reportedly had fewer N-insertions, according to a later analysis. Many donors carried some public TCRs, although rarity characterized most TCR sequences.

The chain joins TRBV4-1 to TRBJ1-4; tentatively, D is TRBD1 (5 bases). Sequenced sample: PBMCs. This clonotype was obtained from a male donor in good health and CMV-seronegative. CDR3 nucleotide sequence: TGCGCCAGCAGCCAAGAAGTTTCGGGACTGATAAATGAAAAACTGTTTTTT. This encodes CASSQEVSGLINEKLFF.